This TCR beta chain was sequenced in a study of blood T cell repertoires in COVID-19. This CDR3 comprises 13 residues. The V end was cut by 5 bases, the J end by 8 bases, with 15 bases between. Germline V gives CDR1 SGHVS, CDR2 FQNEAQ. Recovered Cohort 3 donors showed two negative PCRs, clearance, or symptom resolution. This clone has more than one count but fewer than ten. Original processing notes: Researchers report that nucleated cell counts were estimated from reference gene primer amplification. Profiling relied on immunoSEQ multiplex PCR, and the TCRdb table lists in-frame clones only, not all of them. D and trimming come from the DNA, and the V and J calls and clone size come from that table. The repertoire consists of some 530,000 clones, with 75% to 90% occurring once and the leading ten covering 8.3%.

The origin of this receptor is an older woman who had recovered from COVID-19. The chain employs TRBV7-8 and TRBJ1-2; D ambiguous. Sequencing input: PBMCs or T cells enriched from blood (not recorded which). CDR3 coding DNA: TGTGCCAGCAGCCCAGGCCCAGGAAGAGGCTACACCTTC. The encoded protein is CASSPGPGRGYTF.